A single sample gave rise to the 10 T cell receptor beta chains below, sequenced in a study of cytomegalovirus exposure and HLA in healthy donors. With 60 Vbeta and 13 Jbeta primers, the PCR was carried out. Libraries were prepared by immunoSEQ multiplex PCR; TCRdb keeps only in-frame clonotypes and omits some of them. Of around 150,000 clones in the sample, approximately 78% were seen once. Sample: PBMCs. These receptor sequences come from a woman between 45 and 65 years old in good health and CMV-seropositive.

The chain has TRBV9 and TRBJ2-7; 9 nucleotides match TRBD1. V lost 3 bases and J lost 4; bases outside the gene matches: 8. Germline loops: CDR1 SGDLS, CDR2 YYNGEE. This CDR3 region has 15 residues. For the CDR3, the DNA is TGTGCCAGCAGCGAGGGACAGGGACCAGCATACGAGCAGTACTTC. Translation: CASSEGQGPAYEQYF.

This clone was counted a single time. This chain connects TRBV10-3 to TRBJ1-2, with 10 bases aligning to TRBD1. Trimming took 7 bases from V and 8 from J; bases not matched to a gene: 10. The germline V gene encodes CDR1 ENHRY and CDR2 SYGVKD. The CDR3 extends over 14 amino acids. The DNA for the CDR3 is TGTGCCATCAATAGTGACAGGGGGCCGGGGGGCTACACCTTC. Translation gives CAINSDRGPGGYTF.

The V and J genes are TRBV27 and TRBJ2-1, with unresolved D. With 1 base removed from V and 9 bases from J, the gap between germline ends came to 10 bases. Germline V lookup: CDR1 MNHEY, CDR2 SMNVEV (reference sequence). The CDR3 has 13 amino acids. CDR3 in DNA: TGTGCCAGCAGTTTATGGAGTGGCGGTGAGCAGTTCTTC. This sequence encodes CASSLWSGGEQFF.

V is TRBV28 and J is TRBJ1-5; tentatively, D is TRBD1 (6 bases). Germline CDR1 and CDR2: MDHEN and SYDVKM. This CDR3 comprises 16 residues. The V gene lost 4 bases and the J gene lost 1 base, with 14 bases spanning the gap. CDR3 protein: CASSSQGTGSNQPQHF. CDR3 bases: TGTGCCAGCAGTTCACAGGGAACGGGAAGCAATCAGCCCCAGCATTTT.

The J gene is TRBJ1-1, the V gene TRBV5-4; TRBD1 matches at 8 bases. Germline V gives CDR1 SGHNT, CDR2 YYREEE (reference sequence). This CDR3 is 15 amino acids long. With 0 bases clipped from V and 6 bases from J, the junction kept 7 bases outside the gene matches. The DNA for the CDR3 is TGTGCCAGCAGCTTGGGAGGCTCAGGGGGCGCTGAAGCTTTCTTT. As protein: CASSLGGSGGAEAFF.

The genes are TRBV19 and TRBJ2-3, with 8 bases aligning to TRBD2. Germline V lookup: CDR1 LNHDA, CDR2 SQIVND (reference sequence). The J segment lost 4 bases and the V segment lost 8 bases, leaving 11 bases of the junction unmatched. The CDR3 is made up of 15 amino acids. CDR3 in DNA: TGTGCCAGTGCAAACCGGGGGGGCGAGGCAGATACGCAGTATTTT. Protein sequence: CASANRGGEADTQYF.

This clone was observed a single time. J is TRBJ1-4 and V is TRBV27, with 9 bases identical to TRBD1. There are 13 residues in the CDR3. Germline V gene data show CDR1 as MNHEY and CDR2 as SMNVEV (reference sequence). Unmatched junction bases numbered 10, after V lost 10 bases and J lost 10 bases. The DNA for the CDR3 is TGTGCCACGCGGACAGGGGCATCGGGAAAACTGTTTTTT. As protein: CATRTGASGKLFF.

J is TRBJ2-3 and V is TRBV27, with D tentatively TRBD2 (7 bases). The CDR3 has 14 residues. Trimming removed 10 bases from V and 1 base from J, with 15 bases in between. Germline-derived CDR1 and CDR2 are MNHEY and SMNVEV (reference sequence). The CDR3 protein is CATLGGDRTDTQYF. In DNA form, the CDR3 reads TGTGCCACCCTAGGGGGGGACCGCACAGATACGCAGTATTTT.

The chain joins TRBV15 to TRBJ1-5; the D gene is possibly TRBD1 (5 bases). Trimming took 0 bases from V and 0 from J, leaving 12 bases between them. CDR1 is LNHNV and CDR2 is YYDKDF in the germline V gene (reference sequence). This CDR3 has 17 amino acids. Written as DNA, the CDR3 is TGTGCCACCAGCAGAGATCGGGAGGGGTATAGCAATCAGCCCCAGCATTTT. It yields the protein CATSRDREGYSNQPQHF. Combining the CDR3 with reference TRBV15 and TRBJ1-5 gives the whole variable domain DAMVIQNPRYQVTQFGKPVTLSCSQTLNHNVMYWYQQKSSQAPKLLFHYYDKDFNNEADTPDNFQSRRPNTSFCFLDIRSPGLGDTAMYLCATSRDREGYSNQPQHFGDGTRLSIL.

The chain couples TRBV2 to TRBJ1-6; 7 bases line up with TRBD1. Germline V gene sequence: CDR1 SNHLY, CDR2 FYNNEI. The J segment lost 8 bases and the V segment lost 5 bases, leaving 6 bases of the junction unmatched. The CDR3 runs to 14 residues. CDR3 residues: CASSQQGTDSPLHF. For the CDR3, the DNA is TGTGCCAGCAGTCAACAGGGGACGGATTCACCCCTCCACTTT.